The rows below give T cell receptor beta chains drawn from one sample of a study of PD-L1 blockade in urothelial cancer. Measured with immunoSEQ multiplex PCR; TCRdb has only the in-frame clones, and not every one. The repertoire holds fewer than 85,000 clones, with around nine tenths as singletons. This specimen consisted of PBMCs, obtained around atezolizumab (anti-PD-L1) treatment. The receptor set was obtained from a man aged 55-75 years with urothelial cancer. Each CDR3 is given with its conserved first and last residue. A D gene is named only where the DNA matches it firmly. For some rows the clone size is stated as once, few or many, or as a class when expanded; others skip it.

j_call clone_size cdr3_length v_call d_call cdr3_aa cdr3_nt
TRBJ2-1 . 17 TRBV9 . CASSIMTGTPIYNEQFF TGTGCCAGCAGCATAATGACCGGGACACCGATCTACAATGAGCAGTTCTTC
TRBJ2-2 . 15 TRBV7-9 TRBD1 CASSPRRGLSGELFF TGTGCCAGCAGCCCCCGAAGGGGGCTGAGCGGGGAGCTGTTTTTT
TRBJ2-2 . 14 TRBV30 . CAWNKGGSTGELFF TGTGCCTGGAATAAGGGGGGGAGCACCGGGGAGCTGTTTTTT
TRBJ1-4 . 15 TRBV5-1 . CASSQRQTTNEKLFF TGCGCCAGCAGCCAACGACAGACGACTAATGAAAAACTGTTTTTT
TRBJ1-1 . 16 TRBV28 TRBD1 CASSRRRGQANTEAFF TGTGCCAGCAGTCGGAGGAGGGGGCAGGCGAACACTGAAGCTTTCTTT
TRBJ2-6 . 15 TRBV9 . CASSSYMAGANVLTF TGTGCCAGCAGCTCATACATGGCTGGGGCCAACGTCCTGACTTTC
TRBJ1-5 . 17 TRBV18 TRBD1 CASSRGQGDYSNQPQHF TGTGCCAGCTCTCGTGGACAGGGTGATTATAGCAATCAGCCCCAGCATTTT
TRBJ2-5 . 14 TRBV11-2 . CASSLYRDQETQYF TGTGCCAGCAGCTTGTACAGAGACCAAGAGACCCAGTACTTC
TRBJ2-1 . 18 TRBV4-2 . CASSQGRSGMGSYNEQFF TGTGCCAGCAGCCAAGGCCGAAGCGGTATGGGCTCCTACAATGAGCAGTTCTTC
TRBJ2-5 . 14 TRBV10-3 TRBD1 CASDTGADQETQYF TGTGCCAGCGATACAGGGGCGGACCAAGAGACCCAGTACTTC
TRBJ2-2 . 14 TRBV7-3 TRBD2 CASSSLTSSGELFF TGTGCCAGCAGCTCCCTGACTAGCAGCGGGGAGCTGTTTTTT
TRBJ1-2 . 13 TRBV5-4 . CASSLATGTGYTF TGTGCCAGCAGCTTGGCCACAGGAACAGGCTACACCTTC
TRBJ2-7 . 14 TRBV6-5 TRBD2 CASSYKSGSYEQYF TGTGCCAGCAGTTACAAAAGCGGGAGCTACGAGCAGTACTTC
TRBJ1-2 . 14 TRBV5-1 . CASSSPGPGDGYTF TGCGCCAGCAGCTCGCCGGGACCGGGAGATGGCTACACCTTC
TRBJ1-5 . 15 TRBV6-5 TRBD1 CASSYGGQGYQPQHF TGTGCCAGCAGTTACGGGGGACAGGGATATCAGCCCCAGCATTTT
TRBJ1-2 . 14 TRBV7-2 TRBD1 CASSPGTGVSGYTF TGTGCCAGCAGCCCGGGGACAGGGGTGAGTGGCTACACCTTC
TRBJ2-2 . 18 TRBV7-9 TRBD2 CASSPGWRGGDDTGELFF TGTGCCAGCAGTCCAGGGTGGAGGGGAGGGGACGACACCGGGGAGCTGTTTTTT
TRBJ2-1 . 15 TRBV15 TRBD2 CATSSGLAGGNEQFF TGTGCCACCAGCAGTGGACTAGCGGGGGGGAATGAGCAGTTCTTC
TRBJ1-4 . 17 TRBV7-9 TRBD1 CASSPRGQQGGGEKLFF TGTGCCAGCAGCCCGCGAGGTCAACAGGGGGGAGGAGAAAAACTGTTTTTT
TRBJ2-5 . 16 TRBV7-6 TRBD2 CASSLEFSGSGETQYF TGTGCCAGCAGCTTAGAATTTAGCGGGAGCGGAGAGACCCAGTACTTC
TRBJ2-5 . 17 TRBV9 TRBD2 CASSVVGAGGPQETQYF TGTGCCAGCAGCGTAGTCGGGGCGGGAGGGCCCCAAGAGACCCAGTACTTC
TRBJ2-1 . 17 TRBV19 TRBD2 CASTPYTLLAGPNEQFF TGTGCCAGTACTCCCTATACTCTGCTAGCGGGACCAAATGAGCAGTTCTTC
TRBJ2-3 . 19 TRBV29-1 TRBD2 CSVEDFGGLAGGRTDTQYF TGCAGCGTTGAAGATTTTGGGGGACTAGCGGGAGGCAGGACAGATACGCAGTATTTT
TRBJ1-3 . 15 TRBV29-1 . CSVEAGTSSGNTIYF TGCAGCGTTGAGGCGGGGACCTCCTCTGGAAACACCATATATTTT
TRBJ2-1 . 19 TRBV7-9 TRBD2 CASSSSGLVAGSSYNEQFF TGTGCCAGCAGCTCCTCAGGGTTGGTAGCGGGTAGCTCCTACAATGAGCAGTTCTTC
TRBJ2-7 . 13 TRBV27 TRBD1 CASGTGAGYEQYF TGTGCCAGCGGTACAGGGGCCGGCTACGAGCAGTACTTC
TRBJ2-5 . 15 TRBV2 . CASSAQSFREATQYF TGTGCCAGCAGTGCCCAAAGCTTTAGAGAGGCGACCCAGTACTTC
TRBJ2-1 once 16 TRBV11-1 TRBD2 CASSSRLAGPYNEQFF TGTGCCAGCAGCTCACGACTAGCGGGACCCTACAATGAGCAGTTCTTC
TRBJ1-5 . 17 TRBV5-1 . CASSSPGRNRSNQPQHF TGCGCCAGCAGCTCCCCCGGGAGGAATCGGAGCAATCAGCCCCAGCATTTT
TRBJ1-1 once 13 TRBV19 . CASSGTVVTEAFF TGTGCCAGTAGTGGTACGGTGGTCACTGAAGCTTTCTTT
TRBJ1-4 once 14 TRBV5-1 . CASSLAGVGEKLFF TGCGCCAGCAGCTTGGCGGGGGTCGGGGAAAAACTGTTTTTT
TRBJ2-2 . 18 TRBV29-1 TRBD2 CSVGTSGSVSLEVGELFF TGCAGCGTTGGAACTAGCGGGAGTGTTTCCTTAGAGGTCGGGGAGCTGTTTTTT
TRBJ2-2 . 15 TRBV6-5 . CASSYRRGNTGELFF TGTGCCAGCAGTTACCGCAGGGGCAACACCGGGGAGCTGTTTTTT
TRBJ2-7 once 15 TRBV19 TRBD2 CASSISSSGVYEQYF TGTGCCAGTAGTATAAGCTCTAGCGGGGTCTACGAGCAGTACTTC
TRBJ1-3 . 13 TRBV29-1 . CSVGGTTGNTIYF TGCAGCGTTGGAGGAACGACTGGAAACACCATATATTTT
TRBJ2-3 . 16 TRBV9 TRBD2 CASSVVSSGGSDTQYF TGTGCCAGCAGCGTAGTGTCTAGCGGGGGATCAGATACGCAGTATTTT
TRBJ1-6 . 16 TRBV19 . CASSIIRQVNNSPLHF TGTGCCAGTAGTATTATAAGGCAGGTAAATAATTCACCCCTCCACTTT
TRBJ2-5 . 15 TRBV11-1 . CASSLLGLTKETQYF TGTGCCAGCAGCTTACTAGGACTTACTAAAGAGACCCAGTACTTC
TRBJ1-2 once 14 TRBV5-1 . CASSGSGTKEGYTF TGCGCCAGCAGCGGATCCGGGACAAAGGAAGGCTACACCTTC
TRBJ1-1 . 16 TRBV7-6 TRBD1 CASSLAPGQGITEAFF TGTGCCAGCAGCTTAGCCCCGGGACAGGGGATCACTGAAGCTTTCTTT
TRBJ1-6 . 15 TRBV9 TRBD1 CASSFRTGSDSPLHF TGTGCCAGCAGCTTCCGGACAGGGAGCGATTCACCCCTCCACTTT
TRBJ2-7 . 15 TRBV7-8 . CASSSAWGHPYEQYF TGTGCCAGCAGCTCGGCATGGGGACATCCCTACGAGCAGTACTTC
TRBJ1-1 . 13 TRBV2 . CAHQITKNTEAFF TGTGCTCACCAAATTACTAAGAACACTGAAGCTTTCTTT
TRBJ2-1 . 16 TRBV4-1 . CASSQDASYSYNEQFF TGCGCCAGCAGCCAAGATGCTAGCTACTCCTACAATGAGCAGTTCTTC
TRBJ2-3 . 16 TRBV28 TRBD1 CASSWGGQGVTDTQYF TGTGCCAGCAGTTGGGGCGGACAGGGGGTCACAGATACGCAGTATTTT
TRBJ2-7 once 15 TRBV4-3 TRBD2 CASSPGTSGIYEQYF TGCGCCAGCAGCCCAGGGACTAGCGGGATCTACGAGCAGTACTTC
TRBJ1-2 . 15 TRBV5-4 TRBD1 CASSSPGQGKSGYTF TGTGCCAGCAGCTCCCCGGGACAGGGGAAGAGTGGCTACACCTTC
TRBJ2-5 . 17 TRBV10-1 TRBD2 CASSERLAGGDQETQYF TGCGCCAGCAGTGAGCGACTAGCGGGAGGGGACCAAGAGACCCAGTACTTC
TRBJ2-7 . 12 TRBV5-5 . CASSLPAYEQYF TGTGCCAGCAGCTTGCCAGCCTACGAGCAGTACTTC
TRBJ2-7 . 14 TRBV7-6 TRBD2 CASSFGERGYEQYF TGTGCCAGCAGCTTCGGGGAGCGGGGCTACGAGCAGTACTTC
TRBJ2-5 once 16 TRBV9 . CASSPRQGGREETQYF TGTGCCAGCAGCCCTCGACAGGGAGGCCGTGAAGAGACCCAGTACTTC
TRBJ1-5 . 17 TRBV15 TRBD1 CATSRGGSGQDYQPQHF TGTGCCACCAGCAGAGGAGGTTCGGGACAGGATTATCAGCCCCAGCATTTT
TRBJ2-1 . 17 TRBV19 . CASSIGVLFRSYNEQFF TGTGCCAGTAGTATAGGAGTACTTTTTCGCTCCTACAATGAGCAGTTCTTC
TRBJ1-4 . 14 TRBV11-2 . CASSLGGVGEKLFF TGTGCCAGCAGCTTAGGGGGGGTCGGTGAAAAACTGTTTTTT
TRBJ2-2 . 14 TRBV7-3 TRBD2 CASRAGGHTGELFF TGTGCCAGCAGAGCGGGGGGGCACACCGGGGAGCTGTTTTTT
TRBJ1-2 . 15 TRBV2 TRBD1 CASSTPRTGVYGYTF TGTGCCAGCAGTACGCCCCGGACAGGGGTCTATGGCTACACCTTC
TRBJ2-1 . 15 TRBV4-2 . CASSHRGLTYNEQFF TGTGCCAGCAGCCATCGCGGGCTCACCTACAATGAGCAGTTCTTC
TRBJ2-1 . 16 TRBV19 . CASSIASGSLYNEQFF TGTGCCAGTAGTATAGCCAGCGGCTCGCTCTACAATGAGCAGTTCTTC
TRBJ1-4 . 15 TRBV2 . CASSGNVGGGEKLFF TGTGCCAGCAGTGGCAACGTTGGGGGCGGGGAAAAACTGTTTTTT
TRBJ2-1 . 15 TRBV6-6 . CASSYPMSSYNEQFF TGTGCCAGCAGTTACCCGATGTCCAGCTACAATGAGCAGTTCTTC